The 22 T cell receptor beta chains given below trace back to one sample, sequenced in a study of T cells after yellow fever vaccination. TCRdb itself ran the 5' RACE reads through MiXCR, one entry per CDR3 protein. Altogether some 500,000 distinct CDR3 sequences are present, approximately 13% being singletons, with the ten largest covering 11% to 15%. The source material was PBMCs, sampled on the day of the yellow fever booster vaccination. These receptors were collected from a man younger than 45 who received the YFV17D yellow fever vaccine.

CDR3 bases: TGTGCCAGCAGCCTAAACGGGGCGGGAGTCGAGACCCAGTACTTC. Its translation: CASSLNGAGVETQYF. V is TRBV7-2 and J is TRBJ2-5, with 7 bases that match TRBD2. The germline V gene has CDR1 SGHTA and CDR2 FQGNSA. CDR3 length: 15 amino acids. The V and J ends lost 5 bases and 5 bases, in that order; junction bases with no gene match: 11.

The rearrangement links TRBV18 to TRBJ2-1; 10 bases agree with TRBD2. The junction had 8 bases not matched to a gene; V was cut back by 2 bases and J by 4 bases. CDR1 is KGHSH and CDR2 is LQKENI in the germline V gene. This CDR3 is 17 amino acids long. CDR3 nucleotides: TGTGCCAGCTCACCAGCTAGCGGGAGTACCTCTTACAATGAGCAGTTCTTC. Amino acid sequence: CASSPASGSTSYNEQFF.

The sample holds a few counts of this clonotype. The chain employs TRBV15 and TRBJ2-3; 14 bases map to TRBD2. The germline CDR1 and CDR2 sequences are LNHNV and YYDKDF (reference sequence). The CDR3 is made up of 13 amino acids. V was clipped by 8 bases and J by 6 bases; unmatched bases: 1. The CDR3 loop is CATWTSGRDTQYF. Written as DNA, the CDR3 is TGTGCCACCTGGACTAGCGGGAGGGATACGCAGTATTTT.

The chain couples TRBV7-2 to TRBJ2-7, with 9 nucleotides matching TRBD2. The CDR3 spans 15 residues. CDR1 and CDR2 from the germline V gene are SGHTA and FQGNSA. Germline trimming cut 5 bases from V and 5 bases from J; bases unmatched to any gene: 10. The CDR3 sequence: CASSHLSGSSDEQYF. As DNA, the CDR3 is TGTGCCAGCAGCCATCTTAGCGGGAGTAGTGACGAGCAGTACTTC.

The J gene is TRBJ2-3, the V gene TRBV7-3; 10 positions agree with TRBD2. The V gene end was trimmed by 1 base and the J gene end by 5 bases; junction bases not matched to a gene: 9. Germline CDR1 reads SGHTA; CDR2 reads FQGTGA. The CDR3 spans 17 residues. The DNA of the CDR3 is TGTGCCAGCAGCTTAAGTAGCGGGAGGCCTCCATTAGATACGCAGTATTTT. Its translation is CASSLSSGRPPLDTQYF.

This clonotype was detected a few times. This chain connects TRBV29-1 to TRBJ2-2, with TRBD1 matching 7 bases. V gave up 7 bases and J gave up 1 base; unmatched junction bases: 9. The CDR3 runs 15 residues. The germline V gene has CDR1 SQVTM and CDR2 ANQGSEA. The CDR3 region is CSARQGPMNTGELFF. CDR3 in DNA: TGCAGCGCAAGACAGGGCCCAATGAACACCGGGGAGCTGTTTTTT.

This clonotype was observed at least ten times. The chain couples TRBV27 to TRBJ1-2, with 8 bases fitting TRBD1. Germline CDR1 is MNHEY and CDR2 is SMNVEV (reference sequence). Trimming cost V 5 bases and J 2 bases; bases outside gene matches: 7. This CDR3 spans 15 amino acids. DNA for the CDR3: TGTGCCAGCAGTCTCAGGACAGGGACGAACTATGGCTACACCTTC. Residues: CASSLRTGTNYGYTF.

This clonotype was detected a few times. The chain recombines TRBV3-1 with TRBJ2-1, with TRBD2 identical over 9 bases. CDR3 length: 14 amino acids. CDR1 is LGHDT and CDR2 is YNNKEL in the germline V gene (reference sequence). V lost 2 bases to trimming and J lost 8 bases; unmatched junction nucleotides: 4. The CDR3 coding sequence is TGTGCCAGCAGCCAACTAGCTAGCGGGGATGAGCAGTTCTTC. Protein sequence: CASSQLASGDEQFF.

The V call is TRBV19, the J call TRBJ2-2; D perhaps matches TRBD1 (6 bases). Germline CDR1 reads LNHDA; CDR2 reads SQIVND (reference sequence). The V gene lost 8 bases and the J gene lost 6 bases, with 19 bases spanning the gap. CDR3 length equals 15 residues. The CDR3: CASFSTDSRAGELFF. CDR3 sequence (DNA): TGTGCCAGTTTTTCTACGGACAGCCGAGCCGGGGAGCTGTTTTTT.

V is TRBV5-1 and J is TRBJ1-1; 8 nucleotides agree with TRBD1. V lost 2 bases and J lost 3; bases outside the gene matches: 6. The V gene's germline CDR1 is SGHRS and CDR2 YFSETQ. This CDR3 contains 15 residues. The CDR3 here is CASSFQGAGDTEAFF. The CDR3 DNA reads as TGCGCCAGCAGCTTCCAGGGGGCAGGAGACACTGAAGCTTTCTTT.

The CDR3 DNA reads TGTGCCAGCAGTCCACAGGCGTATGGCTACACCTTC. It specifies CASSPQAYGYTF. V usage is TRBV12-3 or TRBV12-4 and J usage is TRBJ1-2; tentative D call: TRBD1 (5 bases). The CDR3 contains 12 residues. V lost 5 bases and J lost 5, with 9 bases in between.

This clonotype was observed a few times. The chain links TRBV7-2 to TRBJ2-3, with 8 positions matching TRBD1. V lost 4 bases and J lost 5; bases outside the gene matches: 2. CDR3 length: 13 residues. The V gene's germline CDR1 is SGHTA and CDR2 FQGNSA. The CDR3 loop is CASSYTGGDTQYF. The DNA of the CDR3 is TGTGCCAGCAGCTATACAGGGGGAGATACGCAGTATTTT. Full variable domain (remainder filled in from reference TRBV7-2 and TRBJ2-3): GAGVSQSPSNKVTEKGKDVELRCDPISGHTALYWYRQSLGQGLEFLIYFQGNSAPDKSGLPSDRFSAERTGGSVSTLTIQRTQQEDSAVYLCASSYTGGDTQYFGPGTRLTVL.

This clonotype appeared a few times. The chain combines TRBV7-8 with TRBJ1-5; D is unclear. V was trimmed by 8 bases and J by 3 bases, leaving 8 bases between them. Germline values: CDR1 SGHVS, CDR2 FQNEAQ. The CDR3 is made up of 12 amino acids. The CDR3: CASCPYNQPQHF. The CDR3 DNA reads as TGTGCCAGCTGCCCCTACAATCAGCCCCAGCATTTT.

This clonotype was seen a few times. V and J are TRBV28 and TRBJ1-3, with 7 bases fitting TRBD1. Germline CDR1 MDHEN, CDR2 SYDVKM. V shed 6 bases, J shed 3 bases, and the junction held 5 bases outside the gene matches. The CDR3 runs to 14 residues. The CDR3: CASSQGQLGNTIYF. CDR3 sequence (DNA): TGTGCCAGCAGCCAGGGACAGCTTGGAAACACCATATATTTT.

With respect to this clonotype: A much larger clone lies a single base off, so this may be a read error. It is likely a read error, because the conserved phenylalanine at the end of the CDR3 is missing. The chain is built from TRBV29-1 and TRBJ2-5; D gene unclear. Germline loops: CDR1 SQVTM, CDR2 ANQGSEA. There are 12 residues in the CDR3. V shed 7 bases and J shed 4 bases, with 13 bases lying between them. The CDR3 nucleotides read TGCAGCGCCTCGACCATATCAGAGACCCAGTACATC. Translating gives CSASTISETQYI.

The V and J genes are TRBV10-2 and TRBJ1-4; a weak D match, TRBD1 (5 bases). The CDR3 contains 13 residues. The germline V gene has CDR1 WSHSY and CDR2 SAAADI. V was pared by 10 bases and J by 8 bases, with 17 bases between. The CDR3 region is CATHDSHVEKLFF. CDR3 nucleotide sequence: TGCGCCACCCACGACAGTCACGTCGAAAAACTGTTTTTT.

The chain is built from TRBV7-2 and TRBJ2-7; D remains unclear. Between the trimmed V and J ends, which lost 4 bases and 4 bases, there was a span of 11 bases. The CDR3 runs to 13 residues. Germline V gives CDR1 SGHTA, CDR2 FQGNSA. CDR3 sequence: CASSSIPGYEQYF. In nucleotides, the CDR3 is TGTGCCAGCAGCTCTATCCCTGGTTACGAGCAGTACTTC.

V and J are TRBV9 and TRBJ2-3; D perhaps matches TRBD1 (5 bases). Germline CDR1 SGDLS, CDR2 YYNGEE. The CDR3 is made up of 14 amino acids. V lost 1 base and J 4 bases, leaving 10 bases between the germline ends. CDR3 residues: CASSVKGVPDTQYF. The CDR3 nucleotides are TGTGCCAGCAGCGTAAAAGGGGTACCAGATACGCAGTATTTT.

This clonotype was counted between two and nine times. J is TRBJ2-7 and V is TRBV18; 7 positions match TRBD2. There are 17 residues in the CDR3. Unmatched junction bases numbered 19, after V lost 4 bases and J lost 7 bases. In germline, CDR1 is KGHSH, CDR2 LQKENI. This chain's CDR3 is CASSLHSGTTNEVEQYF. The DNA for the CDR3 is TGTGCCAGCTCACTTCATTCCGGGACTACCAATGAGGTGGAGCAGTACTTC.

This clonotype was recorded a few times. This chain uses TRBV6-2 or TRBV6-3 with TRBJ1-2, with D possibly TRBD1 on 5 matching bases. The germline V gene has CDR1 MNHEY and CDR2 SVGEGT. V was shortened by 4 bases and J by 4 bases, with 10 bases between the two germline ends. The CDR3 runs 13 residues. This CDR3 reads CASSWGRTYGYTF. CDR3 sequence (DNA): TGTGCCAGCAGTTGGGGACGGACCTATGGCTACACCTTC.

V gene TRBV6-2 or TRBV6-3 combines with J gene TRBJ2-7, with 12 nucleotides matching TRBD1. J was trimmed by 4 bases and V by 5 bases; bases with no gene match: 12. The CDR3 runs to 17 residues. Germline CDR1 and CDR2: MNHEY and SVGEGT. The CDR3 loop reads CASSRRHGTGGAYEQYF. CDR3 sequence (DNA): TGTGCCAGCAGTCGGCGCCACGGGACAGGGGGCGCATACGAGCAGTACTTC.

In nucleotides, the CDR3 is TGTGCCAGCCGAATCAGTTGGGGGGTCGGGCAGCCGTCCTACGAGCAGTACTTC. It yields the protein CASRISWGVGQPSYEQYF. This chain uses TRBV27 with TRBJ2-7, with a weak D call TRBD2 (6 bases). Between the trimmed V and J ends, which lost 8 bases and 1 base, there was a span of 27 bases. The CDR3 totals 18 residues. Germline V gene lookup returns CDR1 MNHEY and CDR2 SMNVEV (reference sequence).